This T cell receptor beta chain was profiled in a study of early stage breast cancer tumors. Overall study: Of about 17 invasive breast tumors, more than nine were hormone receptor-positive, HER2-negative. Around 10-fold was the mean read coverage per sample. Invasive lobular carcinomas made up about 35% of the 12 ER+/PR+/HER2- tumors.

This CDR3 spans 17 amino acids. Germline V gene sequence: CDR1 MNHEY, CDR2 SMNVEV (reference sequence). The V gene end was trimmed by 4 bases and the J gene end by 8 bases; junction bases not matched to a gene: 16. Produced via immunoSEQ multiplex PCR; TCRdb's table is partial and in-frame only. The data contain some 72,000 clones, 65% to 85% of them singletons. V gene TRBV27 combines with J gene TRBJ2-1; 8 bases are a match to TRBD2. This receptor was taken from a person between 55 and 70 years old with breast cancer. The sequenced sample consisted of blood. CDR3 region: CASSSAAQREWGDEQFF. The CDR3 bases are TGTGCCAGCAGTTCGGCGGCCCAGCGGGAGTGGGGGGATGAGCAGTTCTTC.